This is a list of T cell receptor beta chains from one sample in a study of cytomegalovirus exposure and HLA in healthy donors. Some clones are missing from TCRdb's copy, which holds only in-frame ones; the method was immunoSEQ multiplex PCR. The table shows around 94,000 clones, with 60% to 80% occurring only once. Sequences were obtained from PBMCs. The receptor source for this set is a woman in her sixties in good health and CMV-seropositive. The CDR3 runs from the conserved cysteine through the conserved F or W. A D gene is named only where the DNA matches it firmly. Clone sizes are given selectively: once, few, many, or a class where the clone is expanded.

TRBJ1-4 | few | TRBV27 | . | TGTGCCAGCAGGGGGCTTCGGGACTTCCAGAGCGGTGAAAAACTGTTTTTT | CASRGLRDFQSGEKLFF
TRBJ2-1 | . | TRBV19 | TRBD1 | TGTGCCAGTAGTATAGGAGGACAGGGGAGTGAGCAGTTCTTC | CASSIGGQGSEQFF
TRBJ2-7 | . | TRBV6-6 | . | TGTGCCAGCAGTTATAGGCAGGGGGGAAACGAGCAGTACTTC | CASSYRQGGNEQYF
TRBJ2-7 | . | TRBV30 | . | TGTGCCTTGAGTAGGGGGACCTCATACGAGCAGTACTTC | CALSRGTSYEQYF
TRBJ2-1 | . | TRBV5-4 | TRBD1 | TGTGCCAGCAGCTTAAGACAGGGGGCGGCCAATGAGCAGTTCTTC | CASSLRQGAANEQFF
TRBJ2-5 | . | TRBV25-1 | . | TGTGCCAGCACACAGGGTTGGGAGACCCAGTACTTC | CASTQGWETQYF
TRBJ2-7 | . | TRBV9 | TRBD1 | TGTGCCAGCAGCGTCGGACAGGGGGTGGATTACGAGCAGTACTTC | CASSVGQGVDYEQYF
TRBJ1-3 | . | TRBV1 | . | TGCACCAGCAGCCAAGTCTCTCTCGGGGGGACAGGAAAGCCTTGGAGAAACACCATATATTTT | CTSSQVSLGGTGKPWRNTIYF
TRBJ2-7 | few | TRBV6-1 | TRBD1 | TGTGCCAGCACCAGGACAGGGGCGTACGAGCAGTACTTC | CASTRTGAYEQYF
TRBJ2-1 | . | TRBV4-1 | TRBD2 | TGCGCCAGCAGCCTTAGAGGACTAGCGGGAGATGAGCAGTTCTTC | CASSLRGLAGDEQFF
TRBJ2-7 | . | TRBV13 | . | TGTGCCAGCAGCAGGACAGCTTACGAGCAGTACTTC | CASSRTAYEQYF
TRBJ2-3 | . | TRBV6-1 | TRBD2 | TGTGCCAGCAGTGTCTTGACTAGCGGGAGCGGAGAAGACTACACAGATACGCAGTATTTT | CASSVLTSGSGEDYTDTQYF
TRBJ1-4 | few | TRBV5-1 | TRBD1 | TGCGCCAGCAGCAAGGACACAGGGGTCGGTGAAAAACTGTTTTTT | CASSKDTGVGEKLFF
TRBJ2-3 | . | TRBV5-6 | . | TGTGCCAGCAGCCTGGACCTAACAGATACGCAGTATTTT | CASSLDLTDTQYF
TRBJ1-2 | . | TRBV7-9 | TRBD1 | TGTGCCAGCAGCTTATCGGAATGGACAGGAGGGGCATATGGCTACACCTTC | CASSLSEWTGGAYGYTF
TRBJ1-2 | . | TRBV19 | TRBD1 | TGTGCCAGTAGTAGGACAGGGGACTATGGCTACACCTTC | CASSRTGDYGYTF
TRBJ2-2 | . | TRBV10-3 | . | TGTGCCATCAGTGAGTCCCGGGAGTCGGCCGGGGAGCTGTTTTTT | CAISESRESAGELFF
TRBJ1-6 | . | TRBV7-8 | TRBD1 | TGTGCCAGCAGCTTAGGACCCCCCTTGACAGGGGTCAATTCACCCCTCCACTTT | CASSLGPPLTGVNSPLHF
TRBJ1-1 | . | TRBV2 | TRBD1 | TGTGCCAGCAGACGACAGGGGGATGGTCGCACTGAAGCTTTCTTT | CASRRQGDGRTEAFF
TRBJ1-2 | . | TRBV27 | . | TGTGCCAGCAGGCAAGAGGGTTTCTATGGCTACACCTTC | CASRQEGFYGYTF
TRBJ2-5 | . | TRBV7-9 | . | TGTGCCACCAGGGGGGACAGAGAGACCCAGTACTTC | CATRGDRETQYF
TRBJ1-5 | . | TRBV29-1 | TRBD1 | TGCAGCGTCGCCCCCGGGACAGGGGATTTACCCCAGCATTTT | CSVAPGTGDLPQHF
TRBJ2-5 | . | TRBV7-3 | . | TGTGCCAGCAGCTTGGACATCCAAGAGACCCAGTACTTC | CASSLDIQETQYF
TRBJ2-1 | . | TRBV9 | . | TGTGCCAGCAGCGTTCTTGGGGACGGAGCGGGCTCCTACAATGAGCAGTTCTTC | CASSVLGDGAGSYNEQFF
TRBJ2-7 | . | TRBV6-5 | . | TGTGCCAGCAGGGAACCGGGACATAGTTACGAGCAGTACTTC | CASREPGHSYEQYF
TRBJ2-7 | . | TRBV6-1 | . | TGTGCCAGCAGACAGGGACAAGGGAACTCCTACGAGCAGTACTTC | CASRQGQGNSYEQYF